This T cell receptor beta chain was captured in a study of cytomegalovirus exposure and HLA in healthy donors. The PCR employed 60 Vbeta primers together with 13 Jbeta primers. Sequencing used immunoSEQ multiplex PCR; TCRdb keeps in-frame clones, though not all of them. The repertoire has 150,000 to 200,000 clones, approximately 86% of them found once; the top ten carry approximately 2%. In this sample, this clone turned up once. Its cognate antigen is unknown. The CDR3 is made up of 13 amino acids. Germline lookup yields CDR1 SQVTM and CDR2 ANQGSEA. Trimming removed 5 bases at V and 4 bases at J, with 14 bases between. General study results and limits: With later analysis, a missense DCLRE1C variant became linked to TCR beta V- and J-gene trimming.

Sample: PBMCs. The receptor comes from a woman aged 18-30 years in good health and CMV-seronegative. The chain has TRBV29-1 and TRBJ1-1, with a possible D match to TRBD1 (6 bases). CDR3 nucleotides: TGCAGCGTTTTCGGGGGGCGGACCACTGAAGCTTTCTTT. Translated: CSVFGGRTTEAFF. Complete variable domain (other parts from reference TRBV29-1 and TRBJ1-1): SAVISQKPSRDICQRGTSLTIQCQVDSQVTMMFWYRQQPGQSLTLIATANQGSEATYESGFVIDKFPISRPNLTFSTLTVSNMSPEDSSIYLCSVFGGRTTEAFFGQGTRLTVV.